The 22 T cell receptor beta chains presented below share a single source sample, sequenced in a study of T cells after posttransplantation cyclophosphamide. Profiling relied on immunoSEQ multiplex PCR, and the TCRdb table lists in-frame clones only, not all of them. Reported are thousands of clones, none seen only once; the ten largest carry 6%. Cyclophosphamide on days +3 and +4 followed busulfan-fludarabine conditioning and a marrow graft. The sample consisted of PBMCs, taken after allogeneic stem cell transplant with posttransplant cyclophosphamide. These receptor sequences come from a female patient aged 50 to 60 who received an allogeneic stem cell transplant from an unrelated donor, was CMV-positive, and had acute GVHD only. Some T cells may be supplied by the graft donor.

This clone has a handful of counts. The CDR3 loop is CASSFGQGATLSNSPLHF. In nucleotides, the CDR3 is TGTGCCAGCAGCTTTGGACAGGGGGCAACGTTGAGTAATTCACCCCTCCACTTT. J is TRBJ1-6 and V is TRBV5-4; 11 nucleotides match TRBD1. Trimming removed 2 bases from V and 6 bases from J; junction bases left unmatched: 10. CDR1 and CDR2 (germline): SGHNT, YYREEE (reference sequence). The CDR3 has 18 amino acids.

This clone has at least ten counts. The chain combines TRBV2 with TRBJ2-1; 13 bases line up with TRBD2. CDR1 is SNHLY, CDR2 FYNNEI, per germline. The CDR3 sequence is 16 residues long. Unmatched junction bases numbered 7, after V lost 3 bases and J lost 8 bases. Written as DNA, the CDR3 is TGTGCCAGCAGTGAGACAGGACTAGCGGGAGTGTATGAGCAGTTCTTC. It translates to CASSETGLAGVYEQFF.

This clone was seen at least ten times. This chain joins TRBV7-9 and TRBJ1-1, with TRBD1 matching 7 bases. The length of the CDR3 is 14 residues. With 5 bases clipped from V and 3 bases from J, the junction kept 6 bases outside the gene matches. Per germline, CDR1 SEHNR and CDR2 FQNEAQ (reference sequence). CDR3 nucleotide sequence: TGTGCCAGCAGCCTAGACAGGGTCTACACTGAAGCTTTCTTT. The encoded protein is CASSLDRVYTEAFF. The full variable domain, completed using reference TRBV7-9 and TRBJ1-1, is DTGVSQNPRHKITKRGQNVTFRCDPISEHNRLYWYRQTLGQGPEFLTYFQNEAQLEKSRLLSDRFSAERPKGSFSTLEIQRTEQGDSAMYLCASSLDRVYTEAFFGQGTRLTVV.

This clone was picked up many times. V gene TRBV7-9 combines with J gene TRBJ2-2, with D tentatively TRBD1 (6 bases). The V and J ends lost 8 bases and 2 bases respectively, with 15 bases between them. The CDR3 is 15 residues long. The germline V gene encodes CDR1 SEHNR and CDR2 FQNEAQ (reference sequence). CDR3 loop: CASGPGVRNTGELFF. As DNA, the CDR3 is TGTGCCAGCGGACCAGGGGTGAGAAACACCGGGGAGCTGTTTTTT.

In its sample, this clone was seen many times. This chain connects TRBV29-1 to TRBJ2-3; D not resolved. This CDR3 region has 12 residues. The germline CDR1 and CDR2 sequences are SQVTM and ANQGSEA. V was trimmed by 4 bases and J by 2 bases, leaving 7 bases between them. CDR3 residues: CSVVQNTDTQYF. The CDR3 DNA sequence: TGCAGCGTTGTACAGAACACAGATACGCAGTATTTT.

This clone was detected ten times or more. The V and J genes are TRBV9 and TRBJ2-7, with a weak D call TRBD2 (5 bases). The length of the CDR3 is 14 residues. Between the trimmed V and J ends, which lost 0 bases and 3 bases, there was a span of 10 bases. In germline, CDR1 is SGDLS, CDR2 YYNGEE. The CDR3 coding sequence is TGTGCCAGCAGCGTAGCTACGGGAAGCTACGAGCAGTACTTC. Its translation: CASSVATGSYEQYF.

This clone came up many times. V is TRBV21-1 and J is TRBJ2-1; the D call in the table, TRBD2, was not verified against the DNA. TRBV21-1 is a pseudogene locus. The CDR3 length is 20 residues. The CDR3, as DNA: TGTGCCAGCAGCAAATCGCTTTGGATGACTAGCGCTCCCTCCTACAATGAGCAGTTCTTC. Its translation: CASSKSLWMTSAPSYNEQFF.

The sample holds many counts of this clone. The chain carries TRBV2 and TRBJ1-1; the D gene is possibly TRBD1 (5 bases). Between the trimmed V and J ends, which lost 6 bases and 4 bases, there was a span of 18 bases. This CDR3 comprises 15 residues. Per germline, CDR1 SNHLY and CDR2 FYNNEI. The CDR3 nucleotides are TGTGCCAGCAGAGCCGCGGAGGGACGAGGCACTGAAGCTTTCTTT. Translation: CASRAAEGRGTEAFF.

This clone has a count of ten or more. V and J are TRBV18 and TRBJ2-1; TRBD1 agrees at 8 bases. J gave up 6 bases and V 3 bases, and 4 bases lay outside the gene matches. CDR3 length: 14 residues. Looked up from germline, CDR1 is KGHSH and CDR2 is LQKENI. CDR3 loop: CASSPRDRLNEQFF. The CDR3 bases are TGTGCCAGCTCACCGAGGGACAGGCTCAATGAGCAGTTCTTC.

This clone was picked up many times. The chain links TRBV5-5 to TRBJ2-1; no firm D call. V shed 7 bases and J shed 8 bases, with 19 bases lying between them. The germline CDR1 and CDR2 sequences are SGHKS and YYEKEE (reference sequence). The CDR3 totals 14 residues. The CDR3, as DNA: TGTGCCAGCGCTTGGGTCCGGGTCCGGGATGAGCAGTTCTTC. Encoded protein: CASAWVRVRDEQFF.

At least ten counts were recorded for this clone. The chain employs TRBV7-8 and TRBJ2-7, with D maybe TRBD2 (5 bases). The ends were cut back, 1 base at V and 7 bases at J, with 20 bases in the middle. Germline V gives CDR1 SGHVS, CDR2 FQNEAQ. This CDR3 region has 16 residues. The CDR3 nucleotides are TGTGCCAGCAGCTTAGTGGACTTCCCTTCTACCGGGGAGCAGTACTTC. This translates into CASSLVDFPSTGEQYF. The variable domain in full, completed from reference TRBV7-8 and TRBJ2-7, reads GAGVSQSPRYKVAKRGQDVALRCDPISGHVSLFWYQQALGQGPEFLTYFQNEAQLDKSGLPSDRFFAERPEGSVSTLKIQRTQQEDSAVYLCASSLVDFPSTGEQYFGPGTRLTVT.

The chain couples TRBV5-1 to TRBJ2-2; TRBD2 matches 12 bases. The CDR3 runs 17 residues. V was pared by 4 bases and J by 7 bases, with 11 bases of the junction left unmatched. Germline CDR1 reads SGHRS; CDR2 reads YFSETQ. The DNA of the CDR3 is TGCGCCAGCAGCCCCCGACGACTAGCGGGAGTGGGCGGGGAGCTGTTTTTT. Protein: CASSPRRLAGVGGELFF.

The table lists this clone with many counts. The J gene is TRBJ2-7, the V gene TRBV11-3, with TRBD1 as a possible D gene (5 bases). This CDR3 is 15 amino acids long. The V gene's germline CDR1 is SGHNT and CDR2 YENEEA. V dropped 1 base and J dropped 0 bases, with 10 bases sitting between them. CDR3 DNA sequence: TGTGCCAGCAGCTTAGGGGGCGAAAGCTCCTACGAGCAGTACTTC. This gives the protein CASSLGGESSYEQYF.

V usage is TRBV7-3 and J usage is TRBJ2-5; 7 bases fit TRBD1. The germline V gene encodes CDR1 SGHTA and CDR2 FQGTGA. This CDR3 region has 15 residues. V gave up 2 bases and J gave up 0 bases; unmatched junction bases: 3. In nucleotides, the CDR3 is TGTGCCAGCAGCTTAGCAGGGGGTTACCAAGAGACCCAGTACTTC. Translating it yields CASSLAGGYQETQYF.

This clone came up many times. The chain combines TRBV5-6 with TRBJ2-3, with TRBD2 identical over 8 bases. V trimming: 4 bases; J trimming: 0 bases; junction bases outside the gene matches: 10. The CDR3 has 17 residues. Germline V gives CDR1 SGHDT, CDR2 YYEEEE. The CDR3 spells CASSNLLAGDSTDTQYF. In nucleotides, the CDR3 is TGTGCCAGCAGCAATCTGCTAGCGGGCGATAGCACAGATACGCAGTATTTT.

This clone has at least ten counts. V and J are TRBV6-5 and TRBJ2-1, with D perhaps TRBD2 (5 bases). Germline CDR1 reads MNHEY; CDR2 reads SVGAGI. There are 14 residues in the CDR3. V lost 4 bases, J lost 0 bases, and 7 bases lay in between. The CDR3 here is CASSWESSYNEQFF. For the CDR3, the DNA is TGTGCCAGCAGTTGGGAGAGCTCCTACAATGAGCAGTTCTTC.

This clone has at least ten counts. The V call is TRBV20-1, the J call TRBJ1-1; 7 bases line up with TRBD1. CDR1 is DFQATT and CDR2 is SNEGSKA in the germline V gene (reference sequence). Trimming cost V 2 bases and J 10 bases; bases outside gene matches: 4. The CDR3 runs to 11 residues. The CDR3 sequence: CSARPSGGAFF. The CDR3 DNA is TGCAGTGCTAGACCTTCAGGGGGAGCTTTCTTT.

This clone was detected only a few times. The chain employs TRBV9 and TRBJ2-1; 8 bases map to TRBD2. This CDR3 is 16 amino acids long. J lost 4 bases, V lost 0 bases, and 6 bases had no gene match. CDR1 and CDR2 (germline): SGDLS, YYNGEE. The CDR3 reads CASSVDRTGGYNEQFF. The CDR3 DNA follows: TGTGCCAGCAGCGTAGATCGTACGGGAGGGTACAATGAGCAGTTCTTC. Variable domain in full (rest from reference TRBV9 and TRBJ2-1): DSGVTQTPKHLITATGQRVTLRCSPRSGDLSVYWYQQSLDQGLQFLIQYYNGEERAKGNILERFSAQQFPDLHSELNLSSLELGDSALYFCASSVDRTGGYNEQFFGPGTRLTVL.

The table lists this clone with many counts. V and J are TRBV19 and TRBJ2-2; maybe TRBD2 (5 bases). CDR1 and CDR2 (germline): LNHDA, SQIVND (reference sequence). The CDR3 runs 14 residues. The ends were cut back, 0 bases at V and 7 bases at J, with 9 bases in the middle. The CDR3 sequence: CASSIDSAGGELFF. Here the CDR3 DNA reads TGTGCCAGTAGTATAGACTCGGCGGGCGGGGAGCTGTTTTTT.

This clone appeared a few times. The rearrangement links TRBV9 to TRBJ2-7; D not certain. The germline V gene encodes CDR1 SGDLS and CDR2 YYNGEE. This CDR3 is built from 14 residues. Trimming took off 0 bases at V and 5 bases at J, with 12 bases between the two ends. The CDR3 reads CASSVGPRVHEQYF. The CDR3 DNA reads as TGTGCCAGCAGCGTAGGTCCTAGAGTCCACGAGCAGTACTTC.

This clone was observed at least ten times. The V gene is TRBV4-3, the J gene TRBJ2-5, with TRBD2 matching over 8 bases. CDR1 LGHNA and CDR2 YSLEER come from the germline V gene. Losses at the gene ends were 0 bases for V and 1 base for J; bases not matched to a gene: 7. The CDR3 is made up of 17 amino acids. CDR3 loop: CASSQEIGREVQETQYF. CDR3 sequence (DNA): TGCGCCAGCAGCCAAGAGATTGGGCGGGAGGTCCAAGAGACCCAGTACTTC.

This clone was counted between two and nine times. V gene TRBV23-1 combines with J gene TRBJ2-2; the D gene is possibly TRBD2 (5 bases). TRBV23-1 counts as an open reading frame of uncertain function. CDR3 length equals 17 residues. The V and J ends lost 7 bases and 1 base respectively, with 19 bases between them. The CDR3 DNA is TGCGCCAGCAAAAGTGGCGGGCCAGCCGAGAACACCGGGGAGCTGTTTTTT. It specifies CASKSGGPAENTGELFF.